A single TCR beta chain is shown here with its context. Its antigen is not known. This record belongs to a study of blood T cells in healthy people across ages. A second PCR, run for roughly 7 to 11 cycles, used a sample-barcoded 5' primer plus a J-beta primer mix. TCRdb reanalysed the 5' RACE reads using MiXCR and keeps one entry per CDR3 protein. The repertoire holds about 1.6 million distinct CDR3 sequences, around 36% seen once, with roughly 12% in the top ten. Looked up from germline, CDR1 is SEHNR and CDR2 is FQNEAQ (reference sequence). Trimming left V 5 bases short and J 2 bases short, with 16 bases between. CDR3 size: 15 residues. Study-wide findings and caveats: With unsorted PBMCs, a conclusive comparison of naive versus antigen-experienced cells was not possible. In older individuals, TCR beta diversity per million T cells was lower, falling roughly linearly with age.

Donors each provided roughly 9.6 milliliters of peripheral blood. The amount of total RNA extracted per sample was at least 5 micrograms. The source is a woman aged 30 to 39 in good health. V gene TRBV7-9 combines with J gene TRBJ2-7; D possibly matches TRBD1 or TRBD2 (5 bases each). The sample consisted of blood. The DNA for the CDR3 is TGTGCCAGCAGCCCGGGGCGCGGGTTAACCTACGAGCAGTACTTC. Protein: CASSPGRGLTYEQYF.